The source of this TCR beta chain is a study of T cells in Graves' hyperthyroidism and ophthalmopathy. Study outcomes and limitations: Most clonotypes expanded in thyroid above 0.001 were likewise present in blood.

Authors of the study amplified TCR beta CDR3 regions from RNA transcripts. HTBI primers drove first-round RT-PCR of the TCR CDR3. TCRdb redid the calling of the multiplex PCR reads with MiXCR, one entry per CDR3 protein. This table has more than 350,000 distinct CDR3 sequences, more than 13% appearing once. A note on this clonotype: Its antigen remains unidentified.

Graves' hyperthyroidism showing no ophthalmopathy progression within 18 months was considered stable. This TCR was recovered from a woman in her thirties with Graves' hyperthyroidism. Sequenced material: blood.

The CDR3 here is CASSGSGGPEEQFF. The CDR3 DNA sequence: TGTGCCAGCAGCGGGAGCGGGGGCCCCGAGGAGCAGTTCTTC. This chain links TRBV5-4 with TRBJ2-1; 8 nucleotides match TRBD2. Germline lookup yields CDR1 SGHNT and CDR2 YYREEE (reference sequence). This CDR3 is 14 amino acids long. V shed 4 bases and J 10 bases; nucleotides not matched to a gene: 10.